This is a list of T cell receptor beta chains from one sample in a study of high-grade serous ovarian cancer treatment subgroups. Clones were read by immunoSEQ multiplex PCR, and TCRdb kept only the in-frame ones, dropping some. Here the sample spans 3,200 or so clones, roughly 85% being singletons. The source material was tumor tissue. These receptor sequences come from a human donor with high-grade serous ovarian cancer. Both conserved end residues are part of each CDR3. D genes are given only for firm matches. Clone size, where shown, is once, few, many, or a class for clones that have expanded.

>TRBV2|-|few|14|TRBJ1-2
CASSEMSSSDGYTF
TGTGCCAGCAGTGAAATGTCGAGCTCAGACGGCTACACCTTC
>TRBV10-2|TRBD2|-|17|TRBJ2-5
CASRPGLAGGPGETQYF
TGCGCCAGTCGACCGGGACTAGCGGGAGGGCCTGGAGAGACCCAGTACTTC
>TRBV7-2|-|-|13|TRBJ2-1
CASSLYPESEQFF
TGTGCCAGCAGTCTTTACCCGGAGAGTGAGCAGTTCTTC
>TRBV20-1|-|once|11|TRBJ2-7
CSAGTLYEQYF
TGCAGTGCTGGGACCCTCTACGAGCAGTACTTC
>TRBV11-2|TRBD1|-|15|TRBJ2-2
CASSEAGGRTGELFF
TGTGCCAGCAGCGAAGCAGGGGGCCGCACCGGGGAGCTGTTTTTT
>TRBV18|-|-|15|TRBJ1-5
CASSPRGIGVQPQHF
TGTGCCAGCTCACCACGGGGCATAGGGGTTCAGCCCCAGCATTTT
>TRBV19|-|few|13|TRBJ2-1
CASSKEGSWEQFF
TGTGCCAGTAGTAAGGAAGGGAGCTGGGAGCAGTTCTTC
>TRBV7-9|-|few|13|TRBJ1-1
CASSQLTNTEAFF
TGTGCCAGCAGCCAACTGACGAACACTGAAGCTTTCTTT
>TRBV9|-|-|14|TRBJ1-1
CASSVGGARNEAFF
TGTGCCAGCAGCGTAGGAGGGGCGCGGAATGAAGCTTTCTTT
>TRBV7-9|-|-|13|TRBJ1-3
CASSKTAGNTIYF
TGTGCCAGCAGCAAGACAGCTGGAAACACCATATATTTT
>TRBV21-1|-|-|11|TRBJ2-7
CATSKVDEQYF
TGTGCCACCAGCAAGGTCGACGAGCAGTACTTC
>TRBV13|TRBD2|-|16|TRBJ2-7
CASSLWGRLADYEQYF
TGTGCCAGCAGCTTATGGGGTCGACTAGCGGACTACGAGCAGTACTTC
>TRBV27|-|-|11|TRBJ1-6
CASSSSTPLHF
TGTGCCAGCAGTTCCTCCACGCCCCTCCACTTT
>TRBV7-9|-|-|13|TRBJ2-7
CASSRDLTYEQYF
TGTGCCAGCAGCCGTGACTTGACTTACGAGCAGTACTTC
>TRBV4-1|-|-|14|TRBJ1-1
CASSQGYIDTEAFF
TGCGCCAGCAGCCAGGGGTATATTGACACTGAAGCTTTCTTT
>TRBV28|-|-|13|TRBJ1-2
CASSRPQGLGYTF
TGTGCCAGCAGCCGACCACAGGGTTTGGGCTACACCTTC
>TRBV27|-|few|14|TRBJ2-7
CASSIGSTPYEQYF
TGTGCCAGCAGTATAGGGAGCACCCCCTACGAGCAGTACTTC
>TRBV19|-|-|13|TRBJ2-3
CAAAEGVADTQYF
TGTGCCGCCGCGGAGGGAGTGGCAGATACGCAGTATTTT